This TCR beta chain was documented in a study of glioma-infiltrating T cells. Germline values: CDR1 SGHTA, CDR2 FQGNSA. This CDR3 is built from 13 residues. TCR alpha and beta CDR3 regions were amplified from RNA using iRepertoire nested multiplex PCR. TCRdb redid the calling of the multiplex PCR reads with MiXCR, one entry per CDR3 protein. The table shows more than 95,000 distinct CDR3 sequences, with more than 20% occurring only once. About this clonotype: Its antigen is undetermined. A read error may explain this, as a much larger clone is one base away.

Notes on the study in general: Gliomas, especially low-grade, showed above-expected tissue-blood divergence; non-neoplastic patients showed below.

The sequence was obtained from a human donor with low-grade glioma or glioblastoma, undergoing nonglioma brain surgery, or in good health (not recorded which). Input material: glioma tissue, nonneoplastic brain tissue, or PBMCs (not recorded which). V and J are TRBV7-2 and TRBJ2-7, with a possible D match to TRBD1 (5 bases). DNA for the CDR3: TGTGCCAGAAGCTTAGATCAGGGTCGAGAGCAGTACTTC. This sequence encodes CARSLDQGREQYF.